These 21 T cell receptor beta chains were all obtained from the same sample, sequenced in a study of T cell responses to AZD1222 COVID-19 vaccine. Clones were sequenced by immunoSEQ multiplex PCR, and TCRdb holds only the in-frame ones, with some missing. The sample holds approximately 160,000 clones, 85% to 95% seen once. The sample was peripheral blood, taken 28 days after the second AZD1222 dose. Source of these receptors: an adult who received the AZD1222 COVID-19 vaccine.

This chain joins TRBV6-2 or TRBV6-3 and TRBJ2-7, with D possibly TRBD2 on 5 matching bases. V was trimmed by 2 bases and J by 7 bases, leaving 12 bases between them. The germline V gene has CDR1 MNHEY and CDR2 SVGEGT. This CDR3 contains 13 residues. This chain's CDR3 is CASSYGGLWEQYF. The CDR3 DNA reads as TGTGCCAGCAGTTACGGCGGGCTATGGGAGCAGTACTTC.

CDR3 region: CASSLERELSEQYF. CDR3 nucleotide sequence: TGTGCCAGCAGTTTAGAGCGGGAGTTGTCCGAGCAGTACTTC. The V and J genes are TRBV28 and TRBJ2-7, with 8 positions matching TRBD2. V gave up 2 bases and J gave up 6 bases; unmatched junction bases: 6. The germline V gene encodes CDR1 MDHEN and CDR2 SYDVKM. The CDR3 has 14 residues.

V gene TRBV4-2 combines with J gene TRBJ2-7; 7 bases fit TRBD2. Germline CDR1 and CDR2: LGHNA and YNFKEQ. This CDR3 spans 14 amino acids. V gave up 4 bases and J gave up 5 bases; unmatched junction bases: 8. The CDR3, as DNA: TGTGCCAGCAGCCCTAGACGGGAGGTCAACGAGCAGTACTTC. Translating it yields CASSPRREVNEQYF.

The chain has TRBV7-2 and TRBJ1-1, with TRBD1 identical over 7 bases. The CDR3 is 14 residues long. The junction had 4 bases not matched to a gene; V was cut back by 5 bases and J by 1 base. CDR1 and CDR2 from the germline V gene are SGHTA and FQGNSA. CDR3 nucleotide sequence: TGTGCCAGCAGCCCTCAGGGGGGGAACACTGAAGCTTTCTTT. Its translation is CASSPQGGNTEAFF.

Written as DNA, the CDR3 is TGTGCCAGCAAATCAATACAGGGTTCTTTCCCCGCTTTCTTT. Translation gives CASKSIQGSFPAFF. The chain has TRBV6-5 and TRBJ1-1, with TRBD1 as a possible D gene (6 bases). V lost 7 bases and J 11 bases, leaving 23 bases between the germline ends. Germline CDR1 MNHEY, CDR2 SVGAGI. The CDR3 consists of 14 residues.

This chain joins TRBV19 and TRBJ2-7; TRBD2 matches 7 bases. Looked up from germline, CDR1 is LNHDA and CDR2 is SQIVND (reference sequence). The trim removed 5 bases at V and 0 bases at J, leaving 7 bases unmatched. This CDR3 has 15 residues. CDR3 nucleotides: TGTGCCAGTAGTCTCGGAGCGGGACTCTCCTACGAGCAGTACTTC. Protein: CASSLGAGLSYEQYF.

V gene TRBV5-4 combines with J gene TRBJ2-6; 8 nucleotides agree with TRBD1. The CDR3 covers 14 residues. The germline V gene encodes CDR1 SGHNT and CDR2 YYREEE (reference sequence). V dropped 10 bases and J dropped 3; count of bases not matched to a gene: 6. Here the CDR3 DNA reads TGTGCCGTTGACAGGGGAAGTGGGGCCAACGTCCTGACTTTC. Its translation: CAVDRGSGANVLTF.

The chain joins TRBV21-1 to TRBJ2-5; the table assigns TRBD1, which was not confirmed against the DNA. TRBV21-1 is a listed pseudogene. The CDR3 runs 14 residues. CDR3 amino acids: CASSSGQLQETQYF. CDR3 coding DNA: TGTGCCAGCAGCAGTGGACAGCTACAAGAGACCCAGTACTTC.

The V call is TRBV15, the J call TRBJ2-7, with D perhaps TRBD1 (6 bases). Per germline, CDR1 LNHNV and CDR2 YYDKDF (reference sequence). The CDR3 contains 12 residues. V was pared by 6 bases and J by 1 base, with 7 bases between. The CDR3: CATRGGSYEQYF. The CDR3 bases are TGTGCCACCAGAGGGGGTTCCTACGAGCAGTACTTC.

V gene TRBV7-2 combines with J gene TRBJ2-1, with TRBD2 matching over 8 bases. The CDR3 length is 16 residues. Germline CDR1 is SGHTA and CDR2 is FQGNSA. The junction had 11 bases not matched to a gene; V was cut back by 5 bases and J by 5 bases. CDR3 region: CASSPRSGSIDNEQFF. The CDR3 nucleotides are TGTGCCAGCAGCCCACGGAGCGGGAGTATCGACAATGAGCAGTTCTTC.

The V and J genes are TRBV7-9 and TRBJ2-2; no clear D. Trimming took off 2 bases at V and 5 bases at J, with 18 bases between the two ends. The germline gives CDR1 SEHNR, CDR2 FQNEAQ (reference sequence). The CDR3 loop spans 17 amino acids. CDR3 in DNA: TGTGCCAGCAGCTTAATAGGTGGTCCCACTTTAACCGGGGAGCTGTTTTTT. This codes for CASSLIGGPTLTGELFF.

The genes are TRBV7-2 and TRBJ2-1; 8 nucleotides match TRBD2. After removal of 5 bases from V and 3 bases from J, the junction contained 9 bases not matched to a gene. The CDR3 is 16 residues long. The germline CDR1 and CDR2 sequences are SGHTA and FQGNSA. CDR3 protein: CASSIYPAGDYNEQFF. DNA of the CDR3: TGTGCCAGCAGCATATATCCAGCGGGGGACTACAATGAGCAGTTCTTC.

The CDR3 loop is CASSPGLAENTGELFF. Here the CDR3 DNA reads TGTGCCAGCAGCCCGGGACTAGCGGAAAACACCGGGGAGCTGTTTTTT. This chain links TRBV7-9 with TRBJ2-2, with 11 bases identical to TRBD2. This CDR3 comprises 16 residues. V dropped 5 bases and J dropped 2; count of bases not matched to a gene: 4. The germline V gene has CDR1 SEHNR and CDR2 FQNEAQ (reference sequence). The variable domain in full, with the rest retrieved from reference TRBV7-9 and TRBJ2-2, is DTGVSQNPRHKITKRGQNVTFRCDPISEHNRLYWYRQTLGQGPEFLTYFQNEAQLEKSRLLSDRFSAERPKGSFSTLEIQRTEQGDSAMYLCASSPGLAENTGELFFGEGSRLTVL.

A few counts support this clone. The chain has TRBV6-5 and TRBJ2-5; D is perhaps TRBD2 (6 bases). Germline CDR1 and CDR2: MNHEY and SVGAGI. The CDR3 runs to 14 residues. V dropped 6 bases and J dropped 4 bases, with 15 bases sitting between them. CDR3 protein: CASSSGWRGETQYF. The DNA for the CDR3 is TGTGCCAGCAGCTCCGGGTGGAGGGGAGAGACCCAGTACTTC.

J is TRBJ2-7 and V is TRBV6-2 or TRBV6-3; the match to TRBD2 covers 11 bases. The CDR3 loop spans 16 amino acids. The V gene end was trimmed by 1 base and the J gene end by 0 bases; junction bases not matched to a gene: 2. Germline V gene sequence: CDR1 MNHEY, CDR2 SVGEGT. The chain's CDR3 is CASSYYGTSGSYEQYF. In nucleotides, the CDR3 is TGTGCCAGCAGTTACTATGGGACTAGCGGCTCCTACGAGCAGTACTTC.

V and J are TRBV18 and TRBJ2-2; D not resolved. Trimming took off 3 bases at V and 2 bases at J, with 4 bases between the two ends. The CDR3 runs to 13 residues. The germline gives CDR1 KGHSH, CDR2 LQKENI. CDR3 in DNA: TGTGCCAGCTCACCGCTCAACACCGGGGAGCTGTTTTTT. The encoded protein is CASSPLNTGELFF.

This chain joins TRBV12-3 or TRBV12-4 and TRBJ1-5, with D maybe TRBD1 (6 bases). The CDR3 has 12 amino acids. The ends were cut back, 8 bases at V and 9 bases at J, with 14 bases in the middle. The CDR3 region has the DNA TGTGCCAGCTTGGGGGCTTTTGGGCCCCAGCATTTT. Its translation: CASLGAFGPQHF.

V and J are TRBV9 and TRBJ1-2; D unresolved. Germline V gene lookup returns CDR1 SGDLS and CDR2 YYNGEE. V was trimmed by 3 bases and J by 3 bases, leaving 3 bases between them. This CDR3 has 11 amino acids. In nucleotides, the CDR3 is TGTGCCAGCAGCGACGACTATGGCTACACCTTC. This gives the protein CASSDDYGYTF. Drawing the rest from reference TRBV9 and TRBJ1-2, the complete variable domain is DSGVTQTPKHLITATGQRVTLRCSPRSGDLSVYWYQQSLDQGLQFLIQYYNGEERAKGNILERFSAQQFPDLHSELNLSSLELGDSALYFCASSDDYGYTFGSGTRLTVV.

The V gene is TRBV7-8, the J gene TRBJ2-1; D not resolved. The CDR3 is 14 residues long. Germline lookup yields CDR1 SGHVS and CDR2 FQNEAQ. The ends were cut back, 1 base at V and 2 bases at J, with 6 bases in the middle. CDR3 in amino acids: CASSLESPYNEQFF. The CDR3 bases are TGTGCCAGCAGCTTAGAAAGTCCCTACAATGAGCAGTTCTTC.

V and J are TRBV18 and TRBJ2-2; TRBD2 aligns across 7 bases. The V gene's germline CDR1 is KGHSH and CDR2 LQKENI. The CDR3 spans 15 residues. The trim removed 2 bases at V and 4 bases at J, leaving 4 bases unmatched. CDR3 in amino acids: CASSPSGGRTGELFF. CDR3 coding DNA: TGTGCCAGCTCACCATCGGGGGGACGCACCGGGGAGCTGTTTTTT.

The V gene is TRBV3-1 (or the pseudogene TRBV3-2), the J gene TRBJ1-2; 9 bases fit TRBD1. The V and J ends lost 11 bases and 3 bases, in that order; junction bases with no gene match: 7. This CDR3 contains 13 residues. Germline V CDR1 and CDR2: LGHDT, YNNKEL (reference sequence). The CDR3 is CAVLDRGHYGYTF. The CDR3 DNA sequence: TGTGCCGTCCTGGACAGGGGACACTATGGCTACACCTTC.